This T cell receptor beta chain stems from a study of EBV T-cell therapy then PD-1 blockade in nasopharyngeal carcinoma. The treatment: AdE1-LMPpoly-expanded autologous EBV-specific T-cell therapy followed by anti-PD-1 nivolumab. Comments on this clone: Its antigen is not known.

The repertoire was sequenced with immunoSEQ multiplex PCR; TCRdb's copy has only in-frame clones and lacks some. Of under 20,000 clones listed, about four fifths were seen once; the top ten hold around 32%. CDR1 is SGHAT and CDR2 is FQDESV in the germline V gene (reference sequence). The trim removed 6 bases at V and 0 bases at J, leaving 10 bases unmatched. The length of the CDR3 is 16 residues. The source of this sequence is a man aged 40-49 years with nasopharyngeal carcinoma. The sample consisted of CD8+ T cells from blood, taken at roughly day 34 from a patient whose treatment included autologous EBV-specific T cells and nivolumab. The J gene is TRBJ2-5, the V gene TRBV11-1; 7 nucleotides line up with TRBD2. CDR3 DNA: TGTGCCAGCAGTCCTGGGGGGGGGTGGTACCAAGAGACCCAGTACTTC. It is translated as CASSPGGGWYQETQYF.